These T cell receptor beta chains were read from a single sample in a study of T cells in localized non-small cell lung cancer. Clones were read by immunoSEQ multiplex PCR, and TCRdb kept only the in-frame ones, dropping some. The sample has around 70,000 clones, roughly nine tenths seen once. The material was peripheral blood, obtained before any cancer treatment. Every receptor here comes from an older male donor with stage III squamous cell lung carcinoma. The CDR3 runs from the conserved cysteine through the conserved F or W. D genes are given only for firm matches. Not every row has a clone size; where given, it reads once, few, many or a size class.

d_gene	j_gene	abundance	v_gene	CDR3nt	CDR3aa
TRBD1	TRBJ1-5	.	TRBV27	TGTGCCAGCAGCCAAACAGGGGTCAGGGATAGCAATCAGCCCCAGCATTTT	CASSQTGVRDSNQPQHF
TRBD2	TRBJ2-5	.	TRBV5-1	TGCGCCAGTGGCGGGGGTTTCCAAGAGACCCAGTACTTC	CASGGGFQETQYF
TRBD1	TRBJ1-4	.	TRBV4-1	TGCGCCAGCAGCCAAGAAGTAGGGCAGGGGGTTTTTTCGACTAATGAAAAACTGTTTTTT	CASSQEVGQGVFSTNEKLFF
.	TRBJ1-1	.	TRBV5-1	TGCGCCAGCAGCTTGAATACGCAGGGAATGGGGATGAACACTGAAGCTTTCTTT	CASSLNTQGMGMNTEAFF
.	TRBJ1-3	.	TRBV6-1	TGTGCCAGTAGCCGGGACAATGAGGGCGGAAACACCATATATTTT	CASSRDNEGGNTIYF
.	TRBJ1-2	.	TRBV5-4	TGTGCCAGCAGCTTTGGGGAGCAGAGGGACTATGGCTACACCTTC	CASSFGEQRDYGYTF
.	TRBJ1-5	.	TRBV5-1	TGCGCCAGCAGCTGGGGGACGGATAGCAATCAGCCCCAGCATTTT	CASSWGTDSNQPQHF
.	TRBJ1-1	.	TRBV6-1	TGTGCCAGCAGTTCTACGGGACATCAGAACACTGAAGCTTTCTTT	CASSSTGHQNTEAFF
.	TRBJ2-3	.	TRBV29-1	TGCAGCGCCGCCGCCAGGGCACCCTCTGCATCTACGCAGTATTTT	CSAAARAPSASTQYF
.	TRBJ1-2	.	TRBV19	TGTGCCACGAACCGGAAAGAGGATGGCTACACCTTC	CATNRKEDGYTF
.	TRBJ1-1	.	TRBV7-9	TGTGCCAGCAGCTTGGGTGGCTTTGAAGCTTTCTTT	CASSLGGFEAFF
.	TRBJ1-2	.	TRBV5-6	TGTGCCAGCCGCGTCACCAATAGTCGGACCTATGGCTACACCTTC	CASRVTNSRTYGYTF
.	TRBJ1-2	.	TRBV6-1	TGTGCCAGCAGTGAAAGGCCCGCTAGCTATGGCTACACCTTC	CASSERPASYGYTF
.	TRBJ2-5	.	TRBV7-9	TGTGCCAGCAGCTTAGGACGGAAAGAGACCCAGTACTTC	CASSLGRKETQYF
TRBD2	TRBJ2-2	.	TRBV7-2	TGTGCCAGCAGCTTAAGCGGGGGGGACACCGGGGAGCTGTTTTTT	CASSLSGGDTGELFF
TRBD1	TRBJ1-2	.	TRBV6-5	TGTGCCAGCAGCCGCGGACAGGGGGTCTATGGCTACACCTTC	CASSRGQGVYGYTF
TRBD2	TRBJ2-3	.	TRBV4-1	TGCGCCAGCAGCCTCACTAGGGGAGGGTACCCAGATACGCAGTATTTT	CASSLTRGGYPDTQYF
.	TRBJ1-1	.	TRBV5-5	TGTGCCAGCAGCTTCGGGCAGAACACTGAAGCTTTCTTT	CASSFGQNTEAFF
TRBD1	TRBJ2-2	.	TRBV19	TGTGCCAGTAGGCGACAGGGGGCCTCGGGCACCGGGGAGCTGTTTTTT	CASRRQGASGTGELFF
.	TRBJ2-7	.	TRBV6-5	TGTGCCAGCAGTACATCCTACGAGCAGTACTTC	CASSTSYEQYF
TRBD1	TRBJ2-1	.	TRBV18	TGTGCCAGCTCACCATCGGGACAGGGAAGTGGCGGCGAGCAGTTCTTC	CASSPSGQGSGGEQFF
.	TRBJ2-3	.	TRBV6-5	TGTGCCAGCAGTAGGGGTGCAGATACGCAGTATTTT	CASSRGADTQYF
.	TRBJ1-2	.	TRBV28	TGTGCCAGCAGCCTCGCCCAGGGCACAGCTAACTATGGCTACACCTTC	CASSLAQGTANYGYTF
TRBD1	TRBJ1-5	.	TRBV27	TGTGCCAGCAGTGGGGACAGGGGACCGAATCAGCCCCAGCATTTT	CASSGDRGPNQPQHF
.	TRBJ1-5	.	TRBV10-3	TGTGCCATCAGTGAGAAGGCAGGGGATCAGCCCCAGCATTTT	CAISEKAGDQPQHF
.	TRBJ1-6	.	TRBV27	TGTGCCAGCAGTTTATTAAATTCACCCCTCCACTTT	CASSLLNSPLHF
.	TRBJ1-5	.	TRBV10-2	TGCGCCAGCAGTGAGTATGGCTTCAATCAGCCCCAGCATTTT	CASSEYGFNQPQHF
.	TRBJ2-1	.	TRBV19	TGTGCCAGTAGTATTAGCAGGGGAGGCAATGAGCAGTTCTTC	CASSISRGGNEQFF
TRBD2	TRBJ2-5	.	TRBV7-2	TGTGCCAGCAGCTTATTTCGGGGGGGGCGGGAGACCCAGTACTTC	CASSLFRGGRETQYF
.	TRBJ2-7	.	TRBV15	TGTGCCACCAGCAGGGAGGTAGGACAGTCATACGAGCAGTACTTC	CATSREVGQSYEQYF
.	TRBJ1-6	.	TRBV27	TGTGCCAGCAGTGTTTATTCACCCCTCCACTTT	CASSVYSPLHF
.	TRBJ2-2	.	TRBV7-3	TGTGCCAGCAGCCGTGGGGGTGTCACCGGGGAGCTGTTTTTT	CASSRGGVTGELFF
.	TRBJ1-2	.	TRBV7-9	TGTGCCAGCAGCTTAGCTCAGGAATATGGCTACACCTTC	CASSLAQEYGYTF
.	TRBJ1-2	.	TRBV18	TGTGCCAGCTCACCCCTGGACCGGGCGGGCTATGGCTACACCTTC	CASSPLDRAGYGYTF
TRBD1	TRBJ2-7	.	TRBV2	TGTGCCAGCAGAGAAACGACAGGGGTCTACGAGCAGTACTTC	CASRETTGVYEQYF
.	TRBJ2-2	.	TRBV4-2	TGTGCCAGCAGCGCCAGGGTGGCAGCGAACACCGGGGAGCTGTTTTTT	CASSARVAANTGELFF
TRBD1	TRBJ2-5	.	TRBV30	TGTGCCTGGAGTGTAATCCCAGGGGGCTTGGGAGAGACCCAGTACTTC	CAWSVIPGGLGETQYF
.	TRBJ2-5	.	TRBV18	TGTGCCAGCTCACGAAGCCGGGACCCAGGGACCCAGTACTTC	CASSRSRDPGTQYF
.	TRBJ1-2	.	TRBV5-1	TGCGCCAGCAGCTTGGGACAGTCCCTCGGGGGCTACACCTTC	CASSLGQSLGGYTF
.	TRBJ2-5	.	TRBV11-2	TGTGCCAGCAGCCCCGGGACGGTTCTTGAGACCCAGTACTTC	CASSPGTVLETQYF
TRBD2	TRBJ2-1	once	TRBV27	TGTGCCAGCAGTTTATTGGGACTAGCGGACTACAATGAGCAGTTCTTC	CASSLLGLADYNEQFF
TRBD2	TRBJ2-5	.	TRBV5-1	TGCGCCAGCAGCTTGGTACTAGCGGGGCTACAAGAGACCCAGTACTTC	CASSLVLAGLQETQYF
.	TRBJ1-6	.	TRBV6-6	TGTGCCAGCAGTTACTCGGGCAGCAATTCACCCCTCCACTTT	CASSYSGSNSPLHF
.	TRBJ1-1	.	TRBV7-9	TGTGCCAGCAGCCCCGCGCAGGGCAACACTGAAGCTTTCTTT	CASSPAQGNTEAFF
.	TRBJ2-6	.	TRBV4-2	TGTGCCAGCAGCCAAGACCGAAGACTCTCTGGGGCCAACGTCCTGACTTTC	CASSQDRRLSGANVLTF
.	TRBJ2-3	.	TRBV15	TGTGCCACCAGCAGGGGGGGATACTCAGATACGCAGTATTTT	CATSRGGYSDTQYF
.	TRBJ1-5	.	TRBV19	TGTGCCAGTAGTGTTTTAGGGACATCTGGTCAGCCCCAGCATTTT	CASSVLGTSGQPQHF
TRBD1	TRBJ1-2	.	TRBV28	TGTGCCAGCAGTTTAACCCTCGGGACAGCGAGCTATGGCTACACCTTC	CASSLTLGTASYGYTF
.	TRBJ2-3	.	TRBV7-2	TGTGCCAGCCGGAGGCCGTGGGATACGCAGTATTTT	CASRRPWDTQYF
TRBD2	TRBJ2-7	.	TRBV7-2	TGTGCCAGCAGCTTAGGGCTAGCGGGCAGATCCTACGAGCAGTACTTC	CASSLGLAGRSYEQYF
.	TRBJ2-3	.	TRBV7-2	TGTGCCAGCAGGCCGGGTGGGCGGGGGCGCACAGATACGCAGTATTTT	CASRPGGRGRTDTQYF
TRBD1	TRBJ1-2	.	TRBV4-3	TGCGCCAGCAGTCAAGGACCGGGACAGGCCTATGGCTACACCTTC	CASSQGPGQAYGYTF
TRBD1	TRBJ1-5	.	TRBV15	TGTGCCACCAGCAGATTACAGGGGCTTATTGGGACCCAGCATTTT	CATSRLQGLIGTQHF